What follows is one TCR beta chain and its context. The data derive from a study of cytomegalovirus exposure and HLA in healthy donors. The PCR employed 60 Vbeta primers together with 13 Jbeta primers. Assay: immunoSEQ multiplex PCR; the TCRdb copy retains only in-frame clones and omits some. The data show around 100,000 clones, approximately 85% seen once. Trimming removed 0 bases from V and 4 bases from J; junction bases left unmatched: 11. The CDR3 totals 17 residues. Germline-derived CDR1 and CDR2 are SGDLS and YYNGEE. The gene calls are TRBV9 and TRBJ2-7; TRBD2 matches 9 bases. This TCR was sampled from a man aged 30-40 years in good health and CMV-seropositive. The specimen sequenced was PBMCs. In nucleotides, the CDR3 is TGTGCCAGCAGCGTAGCTCCCGCGGGAGGGCCTGGGTACGAGCAGTACTTC. It encodes CASSVAPAGGPGYEQYF.